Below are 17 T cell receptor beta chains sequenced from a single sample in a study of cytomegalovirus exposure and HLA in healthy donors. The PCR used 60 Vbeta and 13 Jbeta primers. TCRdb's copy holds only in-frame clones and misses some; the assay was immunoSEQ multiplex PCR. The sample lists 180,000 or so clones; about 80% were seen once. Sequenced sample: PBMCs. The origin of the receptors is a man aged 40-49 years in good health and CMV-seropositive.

CDR3 protein: CASSLTSGSPGSYNEQFF. In DNA form, the CDR3 reads TGCGCCAGCAGCTTGACTAGCGGGAGTCCTGGCTCCTACAATGAGCAGTTCTTC. The chain is built from TRBV5-1 and TRBJ2-1; TRBD2 matches 11 bases. Germline CDR1 SGHRS, CDR2 YFSETQ. The V gene end was trimmed by 1 base and the J gene end by 0 bases; junction bases not matched to a gene: 6. The CDR3 loop spans 18 amino acids.

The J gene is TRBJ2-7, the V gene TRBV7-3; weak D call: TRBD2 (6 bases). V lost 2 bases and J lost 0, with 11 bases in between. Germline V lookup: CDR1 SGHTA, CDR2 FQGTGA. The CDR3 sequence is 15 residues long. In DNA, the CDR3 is TGTGCCAGCAGCTTAGAAGTGGGAGGCTCCTACGAGCAGTACTTC. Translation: CASSLEVGGSYEQYF. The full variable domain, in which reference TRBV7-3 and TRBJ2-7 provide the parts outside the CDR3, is GAGVSQTPSNKVTEKGKYVELRCDPISGHTALYWYRQSLGQGPEFLIYFQGTGAADDSGLPNDRFFAVRPEGSVSTLKIQRTERGDSAVYLCASSLEVGGSYEQYFGPGTRLTVT.

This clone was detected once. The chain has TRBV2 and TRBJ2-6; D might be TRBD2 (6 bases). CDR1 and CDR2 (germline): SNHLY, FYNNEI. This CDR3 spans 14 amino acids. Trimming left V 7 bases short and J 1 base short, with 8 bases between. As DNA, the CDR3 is TGTGCCAGCATGCGGGAATCTGGGGCCAACGTCCTGACTTTC. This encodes CASMRESGANVLTF.

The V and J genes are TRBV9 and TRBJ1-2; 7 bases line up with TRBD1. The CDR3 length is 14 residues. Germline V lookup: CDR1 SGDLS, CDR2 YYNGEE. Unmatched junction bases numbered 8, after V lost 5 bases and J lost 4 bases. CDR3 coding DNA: TGTGCCAGCAGTGGAGAGGGGGCGGTCTATGGCTACACCTTC. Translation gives CASSGEGAVYGYTF.

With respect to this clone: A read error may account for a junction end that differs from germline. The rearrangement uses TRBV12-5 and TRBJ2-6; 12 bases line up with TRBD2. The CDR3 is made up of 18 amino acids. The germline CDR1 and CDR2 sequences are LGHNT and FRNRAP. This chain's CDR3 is CASGLGLAGVIGANGLTF. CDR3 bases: TGTGCTAGTGGTTTGGGACTAGCGGGAGTTATTGGGGCCAACGGCCTGACTTTC.

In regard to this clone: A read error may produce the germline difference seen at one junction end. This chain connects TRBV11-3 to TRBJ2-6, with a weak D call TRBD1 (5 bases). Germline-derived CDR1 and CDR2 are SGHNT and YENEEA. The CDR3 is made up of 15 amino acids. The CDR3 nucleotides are TGTGCCAGCAGCCGCCAGGGCTCTGGGGCCAACGGCCTGACTTTC. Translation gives CASSRQGSGANGLTF.

CDR3 in amino acids: CASSRQGAGGYTF. The CDR3 region has the DNA TGTGCCAGTAGTAGACAGGGGGCTGGCGGCTACACCTTC. This chain joins TRBV19 and TRBJ1-2; 10 bases fit TRBD1. V lost 4 bases and J lost 8; bases outside the gene matches: 4. Germline V gene data show CDR1 as LNHDA and CDR2 as SQIVND (reference sequence). This CDR3 has 13 amino acids.

The CDR3 bases are TGTGCCAGCAGCGTAGAGGCTAGCGGAACCTACGAGCAGTACTTC. Residues: CASSVEASGTYEQYF. The rearrangement joins TRBV9 to TRBJ2-7; 7 bases map to TRBD2. Germline assignment: CDR1 SGDLS and CDR2 YYNGEE. V shed 0 bases and J 2 bases; nucleotides not matched to a gene: 5. The CDR3 is 15 amino acids. Full variable domain (remainder filled in from reference TRBV9 and TRBJ2-7): DSGVTQTPKHLITATGQRVTLRCSPRSGDLSVYWYQQSLDQGLQFLIQYYNGEERAKGNILERFSAQQFPDLHSELNLSSLELGDSALYFCASSVEASGTYEQYFGPGTRLTVT.

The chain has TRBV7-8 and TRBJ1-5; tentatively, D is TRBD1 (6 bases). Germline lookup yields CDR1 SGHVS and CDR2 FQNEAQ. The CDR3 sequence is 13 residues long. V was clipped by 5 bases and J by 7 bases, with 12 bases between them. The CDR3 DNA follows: TGTGCCAGCAGCGCGGCGGGGGCCCAGCCCCAGCATTTT. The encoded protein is CASSAAGAQPQHF.

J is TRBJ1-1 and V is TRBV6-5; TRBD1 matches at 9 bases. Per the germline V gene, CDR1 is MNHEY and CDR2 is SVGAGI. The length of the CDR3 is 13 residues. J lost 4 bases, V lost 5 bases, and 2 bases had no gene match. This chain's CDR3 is CASSKDRGTEAFF. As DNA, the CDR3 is TGTGCCAGCAGTAAGGACAGGGGCACTGAAGCTTTCTTT.

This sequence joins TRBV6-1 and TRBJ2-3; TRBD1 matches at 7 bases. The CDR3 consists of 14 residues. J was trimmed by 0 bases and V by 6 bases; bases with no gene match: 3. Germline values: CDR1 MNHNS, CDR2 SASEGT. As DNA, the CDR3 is TGTGCCAGCAGCCTCAGGGGGAGCACAGATACGCAGTATTTT. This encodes CASSLRGSTDTQYF.

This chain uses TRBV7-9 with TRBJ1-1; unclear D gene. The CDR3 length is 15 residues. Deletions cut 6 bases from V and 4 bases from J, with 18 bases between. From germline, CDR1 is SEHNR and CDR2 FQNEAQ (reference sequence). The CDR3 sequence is CASSSGVAGITEAFF. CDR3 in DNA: TGTGCCAGCAGTTCCGGGGTCGCCGGAATCACTGAAGCTTTCTTT. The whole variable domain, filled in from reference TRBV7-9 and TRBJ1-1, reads DTGVSQNPRHKITKRGQNVTFRCDPISEHNRLYWYRQTLGQGPEFLTYFQNEAQLEKSRLLSDRFSAERPKGSFSTLEIQRTEQGDSAMYLCASSSGVAGITEAFFGQGTRLTVV.

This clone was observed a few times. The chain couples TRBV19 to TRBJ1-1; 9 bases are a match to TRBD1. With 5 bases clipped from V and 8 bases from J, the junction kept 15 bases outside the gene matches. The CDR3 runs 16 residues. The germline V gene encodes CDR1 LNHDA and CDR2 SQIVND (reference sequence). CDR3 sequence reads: CASSETPGQGRAEAFF. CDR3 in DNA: TGTGCCAGTAGTGAGACTCCGGGACAGGGTAGGGCAGAAGCTTTCTTT.

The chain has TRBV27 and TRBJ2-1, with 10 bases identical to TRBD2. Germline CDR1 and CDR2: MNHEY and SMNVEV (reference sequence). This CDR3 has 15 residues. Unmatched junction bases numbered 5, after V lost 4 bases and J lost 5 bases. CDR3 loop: CASSSSGRAHNEQFF. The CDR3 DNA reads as TGTGCCAGCAGTTCCAGCGGGAGGGCCCACAATGAGCAGTTCTTC.

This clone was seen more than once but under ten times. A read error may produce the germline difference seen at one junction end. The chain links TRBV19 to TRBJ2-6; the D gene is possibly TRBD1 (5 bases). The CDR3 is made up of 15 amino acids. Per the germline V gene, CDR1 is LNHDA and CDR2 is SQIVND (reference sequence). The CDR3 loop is CASSRGKDGANGLTF. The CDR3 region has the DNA TGTGCCAGTAGCCGAGGAAAAGATGGGGCCAACGGCCTGACTTTC.

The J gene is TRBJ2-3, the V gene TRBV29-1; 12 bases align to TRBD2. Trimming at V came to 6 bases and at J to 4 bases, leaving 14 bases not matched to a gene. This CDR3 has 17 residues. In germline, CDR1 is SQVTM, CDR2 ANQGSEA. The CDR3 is CSVNLAGGPGGADTQYF. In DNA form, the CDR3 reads TGCAGCGTCAATCTAGCGGGAGGGCCCGGAGGGGCAGATACGCAGTATTTT.

DNA of the CDR3: TGTGCCAGCAGCCCTGGACAGTACAATCAGCCCCAGCATTTT. Protein: CASSPGQYNQPQHF. V usage is TRBV5-6 and J usage is TRBJ1-5, with a weak D call TRBD1 (6 bases). V lost 4 bases, J lost 3 bases, and 11 bases lay in between. Germline V gene data show CDR1 as SGHDT and CDR2 as YYEEEE. The CDR3 has 14 amino acids.